This T cell receptor (beta chain) came from a study of tumor-infiltrating lymphocytes in oesophageal squamous cell carcinoma. MiXCR was run by TCRdb on the PCR reads, yielding one entry per CDR3 protein. The sample has around 11,000 distinct CDR3 sequences, roughly 60% seen once. The CDR3 sequence is 17 residues long. CDR1 SGHTA and CDR2 FQGNSA come from the germline V gene. This clonotype originated in a male donor with esophageal squamous cell carcinoma. Input material: esophageal tumor tissue. The V and J genes are TRBV7-2 and TRBJ2-6; D gene uncertain. The J call may be mistaken, given a closer DNA end match to TRBJ2-7. The CDR3 sequence is CASSLRFMGSVRYEQYF. The CDR3 bases are TGTGCCAGCAGCTTAAGGTTTATGGGGTCAGTCCGCTACGAGCAGTACTTC.